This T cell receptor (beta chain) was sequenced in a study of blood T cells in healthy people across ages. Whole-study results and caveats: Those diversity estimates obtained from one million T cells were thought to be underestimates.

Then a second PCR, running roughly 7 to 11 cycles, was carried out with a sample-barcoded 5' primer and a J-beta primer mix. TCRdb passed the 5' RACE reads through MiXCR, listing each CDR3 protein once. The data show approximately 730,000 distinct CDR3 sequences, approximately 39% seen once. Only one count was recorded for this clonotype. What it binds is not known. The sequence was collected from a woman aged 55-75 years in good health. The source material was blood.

CDR3 sequence reads: CSASDGEQYF. CDR3 coding DNA: TGCAGTGCTAGCGATGGCGAGCAGTACTTC. This chain joins TRBV20-1 and TRBJ2-5; D not certain. The last part of the DNA fits TRBJ2-7 better; the J call may be wrong. This CDR3 is 10 amino acids long. Germline V gene sequence: CDR1 DFQATT, CDR2 SNEGSKA (reference sequence).